This T cell receptor beta chain was captured by sequencing in a study of T cell responses to AZD1222 COVID-19 vaccine. TCRdb's copy holds only in-frame clones and misses some; the assay was immunoSEQ multiplex PCR. The repertoire holds approximately 150,000 clones, with more than 85% as singletons. The CDR3 loop spans 12 amino acids. The germline V gene has CDR1 SQVTM and CDR2 ANQGSEA. Trimming shortened V by 7 bases and J by 1 base, and 10 bases separated the two germline ends. General study findings and limits: An increase in Spike-specific TCR breadth and depth was observed after two AZD1222 doses. Across spike, vaccine-associated CD4 TCRs were found, dominant at 160-218 and 743-854. Donor demographics were predominantly white British with a female majority; clonal diversity may be underestimated. Samples come after the peak T cell response, not at day 14.

Comment on this clone: Its antigen is as yet unknown.

This sequence originates from an adult in good health. The chain has TRBV29-1 and TRBJ1-2; TRBD1 might be the D (5 bases). Source: peripheral blood, taken on day 0 of AZD1222 vaccination. This CDR3 reads CSALDSNYGYTF. CDR3 coding DNA: TGCAGCGCCCTAGACAGTAACTATGGCTACACCTTC. Full variable domain (outside the CDR3, taken from reference TRBV29-1 and TRBJ1-2): SAVISQKPSRDICQRGTSLTIQCQVDSQVTMMFWYRQQPGQSLTLIATANQGSEATYESGFVIDKFPISRPNLTFSTLTVSNMSPEDSSIYLCSALDSNYGYTFGSGTRLTVV.